The 23 T cell receptor beta chains presented below share a single source sample, sequenced in a study of blood T cell repertoires in COVID-19. Produced via immunoSEQ multiplex PCR; TCRdb's table is partial and in-frame only. The sample contains about 50,000 clones, 91% of which appear only once. The sample comprised peripheral blood. The receptors here all came from a man between 45 and 60 years old with active COVID-19.

This chain's CDR3 is CASSFHSMAEAFF. Written as DNA, the CDR3 is TGTGCCAGCAGCTTCCATAGCATGGCTGAAGCTTTCTTT. The rearrangement uses TRBV7-2 and TRBJ1-1; no clear D gene. The CDR3 is made up of 13 amino acids. V gave up 3 bases and J gave up 6 bases, with 11 bases separating them. Germline lookup yields CDR1 SGHTA and CDR2 FQGNSA.

The rearrangement joins TRBV12-3 or TRBV12-4 to TRBJ2-5, with unresolved D. Trimming took 3 bases from V and 6 from J, leaving 11 bases between them. The CDR3 extends over 13 amino acids. The CDR3 here is CASSFSYRQTQYF. The CDR3 bases are TGTGCCAGCAGTTTCTCCTACCGTCAGACCCAGTACTTC.

CDR3 in DNA: TGTGCCAGCAAGCGGACTAGCGGGAGCTACAAGGAGACCCAGTACTTC. It specifies CASKRTSGSYKETQYF. The rearrangement joins TRBV2 to TRBJ2-5; 13 bases line up with TRBD2. From germline, CDR1 is SNHLY and CDR2 FYNNEI. The length of the CDR3 is 16 residues. The V and J ends lost 7 bases and 5 bases, in that order; junction bases with no gene match: 10.

The chain carries TRBV7-8 and TRBJ1-5; the match to TRBD1 covers 9 bases. Per the germline V gene, CDR1 is SGHVS and CDR2 is FQNEAQ. After removal of 3 bases from V and 3 bases from J, the junction contained 3 bases not matched to a gene. The CDR3 extends over 15 amino acids. For the CDR3, the DNA is TGTGCCAGCAGCTTGGGACAGGGAACCAATCAGCCCCAGCATTTT. It yields the protein CASSLGQGTNQPQHF.

V and J are TRBV28 and TRBJ1-2, with 7 bases matching TRBD1. CDR1 is MDHEN, CDR2 SYDVKM, per germline. Losses at the gene ends were 5 bases for V and 8 bases for J; bases not matched to a gene: 5. The CDR3 sequence is 12 residues long. The CDR3 here is CASSDRVVGYTF. Here the CDR3 DNA reads TGTGCCAGCAGTGACAGGGTCGTCGGCTACACCTTC.

The V gene is TRBV7-2, the J gene TRBJ2-2; D might be TRBD1 (5 bases). This CDR3 has 15 residues. V lost 4 bases, J lost 3 bases, and 12 bases lay in between. Germline CDR1 and CDR2: SGHTA and FQGNSA. In nucleotides, the CDR3 is TGTGCCAGCAGCTCATCAGGGCCCGACACCGGGGAGCTGTTTTTT. Its translation is CASSSSGPDTGELFF.

The chain recombines TRBV7-9 with TRBJ2-2, with D hard to call. The CDR3 spans 13 residues. The germline CDR1 and CDR2 sequences are SEHNR and FQNEAQ (reference sequence). V dropped 2 bases and J dropped 7 bases, with 8 bases sitting between them. This CDR3 is CASSLLNYGELFF. DNA of the CDR3: TGTGCCAGCAGCTTATTAAACTACGGGGAGCTGTTTTTT.

The V gene is TRBV5-5, the J gene TRBJ2-1, with 9 positions matching TRBD1. Losses at the gene ends were 4 bases for V and 5 bases for J; bases not matched to a gene: 10. The CDR3 totals 16 residues. Germline V CDR1 and CDR2: SGHKS, YYEKEE (reference sequence). In DNA, the CDR3 is TGTGCCAGCAGCCAACAGGGGGCGGTAAGGAACAATGAGCAGTTCTTC. Translating it yields CASSQQGAVRNNEQFF.

This clone appeared once. V is TRBV21-1 and J is TRBJ2-3; TRBD2 is the table's D call and was not checked against the DNA. TRBV21-1 is reported as a pseudogene. The CDR3 has 14 amino acids. The CDR3 region has the DNA TGTGCCAGCAGTGTAACTAGCGGAAAAGATACGCAGTATTTT. This translates into CASSVTSGKDTQYF.

This clone came up a few times. J is TRBJ1-5 and V is TRBV2; 9 bases agree with TRBD1. CDR1 and CDR2 from the germline V gene are SNHLY and FYNNEI. The CDR3 covers 13 residues. V trimming: 8 bases; J trimming: 5 bases; junction bases outside the gene matches: 4. The CDR3: CASGRDRDQPQHF. CDR3 DNA sequence: TGTGCCAGCGGGAGGGACAGGGATCAGCCCCAGCATTTT.

This clone was found a few times. This chain joins TRBV6-5 and TRBJ1-5; 9 nucleotides agree with TRBD1. Trimming cost V 10 bases and J 5 bases; bases outside gene matches: 3. CDR1 and CDR2 from the germline V gene are MNHEY and SVGAGI. CDR3 length: 12 amino acids. CDR3 in DNA: TGTGCCAAACGGGACAGGGATCAGCCCCAGCATTTT. It specifies CAKRDRDQPQHF.

This clone showed up just once. The J gene is TRBJ1-1, the V gene TRBV7-9; no clear D gene. Germline V gene sequence: CDR1 SEHNR, CDR2 FQNEAQ (reference sequence). With 11 bases removed from V and 3 bases from J, the gap between germline ends came to 7 bases. The CDR3 extends over 10 amino acids. As DNA, the CDR3 is TGTGCCGTGGGCGACACTGAAGCTTTCTTT. Its protein product is CAVGDTEAFF.

The count of this clone is one. This sequence joins TRBV5-8 and TRBJ2-1, with D perhaps matching TRBD2 (6 bases). From germline, CDR1 is SGHTS and CDR2 YDEGEE. Trimming stripped 5 bases from V and 5 bases from J, with 17 bases between. The CDR3 runs 15 residues. DNA of the CDR3: TGTGCCAGCAGTCTCAGCGGGTACTACAACAATGAGCAGTTCTTC. It is translated as CASSLSGYYNNEQFF.

The chain is built from TRBV3-1 (or the pseudogene TRBV3-2) and TRBJ2-7; D remains unclear. V was cut by 4 bases and J by 3 bases, with 16 bases left in between. There are 15 residues in the CDR3. Germline V lookup: CDR1 LGHDT, CDR2 YNNKEL (reference sequence). CDR3 sequence reads: CASSLRSSPGYEQYF. For the CDR3, the DNA is TGTGCCAGCAGCCTTCGTAGCTCGCCGGGCTACGAGCAGTACTTC.

The chain carries TRBV10-3 and TRBJ2-3; 8 bases fit TRBD1. Germline V gene data show CDR1 as ENHRY and CDR2 as SYGVKD. V shed 0 bases, J shed 2 bases, and the junction held 7 bases outside the gene matches. This CDR3 is built from 17 residues. CDR3 coding DNA: TGTGCCATCAGTGAGTCGAAGGGGGACAGGTACACAGATACGCAGTATTTT. It encodes CAISESKGDRYTDTQYF.

The chain carries TRBV18 and TRBJ2-5; TRBD2 agrees at 7 bases. Germline V gives CDR1 KGHSH, CDR2 LQKENI. The CDR3 totals 17 residues. With V trimmed by 2 bases and J by 4 bases, 13 bases remained unmatched. CDR3 nucleotide sequence: TGTGCCAGCTCACCAAGTGAAGGCGGGAGAGGTGGAGAGACCCAGTACTTC. Translating it yields CASSPSEGGRGGETQYF.

The chain recombines TRBV7-5 with TRBJ1-5; the table's D call, TRBD1, has no DNA check behind it. TRBV7-5 is designated a pseudogene. The CDR3 length is 14 residues. The CDR3 region has the DNA TGTGTCAGAAGCGCCGGGACAGAGGATCAGCCCCAGCATTTT. Translation: CVRSAGTEDQPQHF.

The V gene is TRBV9, the J gene TRBJ1-6, with no clear D. This CDR3 region has 14 residues. CDR1 SGDLS and CDR2 YYNGEE come from the germline V gene. The V end lost 0 bases, the J end lost 8 bases, and 9 bases lay between the germline ends. This chain's CDR3 is CASSVGGVHSPLHF. CDR3 DNA sequence: TGTGCCAGCAGCGTAGGAGGTGTTCATTCACCCCTCCACTTT.

The chain has TRBV2 and TRBJ2-2; D is possibly TRBD2 (6 bases). V lost 7 bases, J lost 5 bases, and 8 bases lay in between. CDR3 length: 12 residues. CDR1 is SNHLY, CDR2 FYNNEI, per germline. The CDR3 region has the DNA TGTGCCAGCAACCGGGGGACCGGGGAGCTGTTTTTT. Amino acid sequence: CASNRGTGELFF.

The CDR3: CASTWTSGSTGELFF. Here the CDR3 DNA reads TGTGCCAGCACCTGGACTAGCGGGAGTACCGGGGAGCTGTTTTTT. The chain is built from TRBV6-5 and TRBJ2-2, with 13 positions matching TRBD2. The CDR3 has 15 residues. With 7 bases clipped from V and 5 bases from J, the junction kept 4 bases outside the gene matches. CDR1 is MNHEY, CDR2 SVGAGI, per germline.

The count of this clone is one. This chain's CDR3 is CASSYGTGELFF. The DNA for the CDR3 is TGTGCCAGCAGCTACGGGACAGGGGAACTGTTTTTT. The chain employs TRBV7-2 and TRBJ1-4; 10 bases are shared with TRBD1. CDR1 SGHTA and CDR2 FQGNSA come from the germline V gene. J lost 12 bases, V lost 4 bases, and 2 bases had no gene match. There are 12 residues in the CDR3.

This clone was counted once. The chain has TRBV11-2 and TRBJ2-7; D is possibly TRBD2 (5 bases). The germline gives CDR1 SGHAT, CDR2 FQNNGV. This CDR3 contains 16 residues. The V end was cut by 5 bases, the J end by 7 bases, with 24 bases between. CDR3 in amino acids: CASSPQAGPVGLEQYF. The CDR3, as DNA: TGTGCCAGCAGCCCCCAGGCGGGCCCCGTCGGGTTAGAGCAGTACTTC.

This clone was seen once. A read error may be the cause here, since a much bigger clone is one base away. CDR3 protein: CASSWSSYEQYF. CDR3 in DNA: TGTGCCAGCAGTTGGAGCTCCTACGAGCAGTACTTC. This chain uses TRBV2 with TRBJ2-7; D gene ambiguous. CDR1 and CDR2 (germline): SNHLY, FYNNEI. With 5 bases removed from V and 0 bases from J, the gap between germline ends came to 5 bases. CDR3 length: 12 amino acids.